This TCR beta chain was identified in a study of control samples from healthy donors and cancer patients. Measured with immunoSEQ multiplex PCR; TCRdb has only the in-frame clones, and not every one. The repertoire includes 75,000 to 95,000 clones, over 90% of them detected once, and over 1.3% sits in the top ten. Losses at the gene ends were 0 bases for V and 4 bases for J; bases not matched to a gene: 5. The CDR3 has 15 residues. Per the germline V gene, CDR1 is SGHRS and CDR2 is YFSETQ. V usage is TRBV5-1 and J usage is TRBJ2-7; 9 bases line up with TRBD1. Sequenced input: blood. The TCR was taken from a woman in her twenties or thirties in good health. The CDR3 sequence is CASSLADDRGYEQYF. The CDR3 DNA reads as TGCGCCAGCAGCTTGGCCGATGACAGGGGGTACGAGCAGTACTTC.